Presented here are 6 T cell receptor beta chains from one specimen sequenced in a study of cytomegalovirus exposure and HLA in healthy donors. PCR used 60 Vbeta primers and 13 Jbeta primers. Measured with immunoSEQ multiplex PCR; TCRdb has only the in-frame clones, and not every one. The sample lists about 270,000 clones, 72% seen once, with approximately 2.3% in the top ten. Sequencing used PBMCs. The receptor source for this set is a female donor in good health and CMV-seronegative.

This clone was seen a handful of times. This sequence joins TRBV20-1 and TRBJ1-4, with D possibly being TRBD1 (5 bases). This CDR3 has 11 residues. In germline, CDR1 is DFQATT, CDR2 SNEGSKA (reference sequence). With 6 bases removed from V and 8 bases from J, the gap between germline ends came to 10 bases. CDR3 loop: CSASRGEKLFF. The CDR3 DNA reads as TGCAGTGCCAGTCGGGGGGAAAAACTGTTTTTT.

This clone was observed once. This chain connects TRBV7-9 to TRBJ1-2; possibly TRBD1 for D (5 bases). CDR3 length: 15 amino acids. Trimming cost V 2 bases and J 1 base, with 11 bases left between them. Per the germline V gene, CDR1 is SEHNR and CDR2 is FQNEAQ (reference sequence). CDR3 coding DNA: TGTGCCAGCAGCTTACTCACAGGTCATAACTATGGCTACACCTTC. Its translation is CASSLLTGHNYGYTF.

The chain employs TRBV9 and TRBJ2-7, with 9 bases matching TRBD2. The J segment lost 6 bases and the V segment lost 4 bases, leaving 14 bases of the junction unmatched. Germline V gives CDR1 SGDLS, CDR2 YYNGEE. The CDR3 spans 16 residues. CDR3 sequence reads: CASSPQAGTSSFEQYF. The DNA of the CDR3 is TGTGCCAGCAGCCCTCAAGCCGGGACTAGCTCGTTCGAGCAGTACTTC.

Here the CDR3 DNA reads TGTGCCAGCAGCGCGTACCAGACTAGCGGGAGGTTAAACACCGGGGAGCTGTTTTTT. This codes for CASSAYQTSGRLNTGELFF. The rearrangement joins TRBV7-6 to TRBJ2-2, with 13 bases identical to TRBD2. Germline V gives CDR1 SGHVS, CDR2 FNYEAQ. The CDR3 totals 19 residues. The junction had 11 bases not matched to a gene; V was cut back by 5 bases and J by 2 bases.

The chain combines TRBV5-4 with TRBJ2-7; D call uncertain. The CDR3 runs to 15 residues. Germline V gives CDR1 SGHNT, CDR2 YYREEE (reference sequence). The germline V and J ends were trimmed by 4 bases and 7 bases, with 21 bases remaining between them. Here the CDR3 DNA reads TGTGCCAGCAGCGACGACCCCGGGTCCCATAATGAGCAGTACTTC. Translating it yields CASSDDPGSHNEQYF.

The sample holds a few counts of this clone. The chain couples TRBV28 to TRBJ2-1; the match to TRBD1 covers 7 bases. V dropped 4 bases and J dropped 0; count of bases not matched to a gene: 3. The CDR3 runs to 15 residues. CDR1 MDHEN and CDR2 SYDVKM come from the germline V gene. The CDR3 DNA reads as TGTGCCAGCAGTTCGGGACAGAGCTCCTACAATGAGCAGTTCTTC. Translated, it gives CASSSGQSSYNEQFF.